What follows are 10 T cell receptor beta chains derived from one specimen sequenced in a study of blood T cell repertoires in COVID-19. Sequenced by immunoSEQ multiplex PCR; TCRdb stores in-frame clones only, minus some. The table records about 94,000 clones, 65% to 85% of them present only once. Material: peripheral blood. The origin of the receptors is a man aged 55-75 years with acute or convalescent COVID-19.

V usage is TRBV2 and J usage is TRBJ1-6; D not certain. The CDR3 runs to 16 residues. Germline V gene data show CDR1 as SNHLY and CDR2 as FYNNEI. V shed 2 bases and J shed 0 bases, with 8 bases lying between them. The CDR3 DNA reads TGTGCCAGCAGTGAATACAGCAGCTCCTATAATTCACCCCTCCACTTT. This sequence encodes CASSEYSSSYNSPLHF.

This clone was observed a single time. The gene calls are TRBV7-2 and TRBJ1-6; D call uncertain. The germline V gene has CDR1 SGHTA and CDR2 FQGNSA. The CDR3 loop spans 14 amino acids. V lost 3 bases, J lost 5 bases, and 8 bases lay in between. The CDR3 here is CASSFPADNSPLHF. Here the CDR3 DNA reads TGTGCCAGCAGCTTCCCAGCGGATAATTCACCCCTCCACTTT.

This clone has just one count. The V gene is TRBV4-1, the J gene TRBJ1-5; no clear D. The V end was cut by 2 bases, the J end by 3 bases, with 14 bases between. Germline V gene lookup returns CDR1 MGHRA and CDR2 YSYEKL. The CDR3 contains 16 residues. The CDR3 region is CASSQRVGSANQPQHF. CDR3 sequence (DNA): TGCGCCAGCAGCCAAAGGGTGGGGAGTGCCAATCAGCCCCAGCATTTT.

This chain uses TRBV18 with TRBJ2-1, with D possibly being TRBD1 (7 bases). Germline loops: CDR1 KGHSH, CDR2 LQKENI. CDR3 length equals 16 residues. Trimming cost V 0 bases and J 9 bases, with 18 bases left between them. In nucleotides, the CDR3 is TGTGCCAGCTCACCACCGCTCCAGGGGGGTTCGATTGAGCAGTTCTTC. Its translation is CASSPPLQGGSIEQFF.

The rearrangement links TRBV18 to TRBJ1-1, with D hard to call. Germline CDR1 KGHSH, CDR2 LQKENI. The CDR3 has 16 amino acids. The V end lost 0 bases, the J end lost 1 base, and 12 bases lay between the germline ends. CDR3 coding DNA: TGTGCCAGCTCACCACCGGGGAGAGAGCGGAACACTGAAGCTTTCTTT. Amino acids: CASSPPGRERNTEAFF. Looking up the rest from reference TRBV18 and TRBJ1-1 gives the full variable domain: NAGVMQNPRHLVRRRGQEARLRCSPMKGHSHVYWYRQLPEEGLKFMVYLQKENIIDESGMPKERFSAEFPKEGPSILRIQQVVRGDSAAYFCASSPPGRERNTEAFFGQGTRLTVV.

This chain uses TRBV13 with TRBJ2-1; 7 bases match TRBD1. Losses at the gene ends were 1 base for V and 0 bases for J; bases not matched to a gene: 3. This CDR3 region has 16 residues. Germline V gene sequence: CDR1 PRHDT, CDR2 FYEKMQ (reference sequence). CDR3: CASSLETGSSYNEQFF. CDR3 sequence (DNA): TGTGCCAGCAGCTTAGAGACAGGGAGCTCCTACAATGAGCAGTTCTTC.

This chain uses TRBV30 with TRBJ1-2; D might be TRBD1 (6 bases). Germline-derived CDR1 and CDR2 are GTSNPN and SVGIG (reference sequence). The germline V and J ends were trimmed by 2 bases and 2 bases, with 15 bases remaining between them. The CDR3 consists of 15 residues. The CDR3 loop reads CAWSKTGITNYGYTF. CDR3 in DNA: TGTGCCTGGAGTAAAACAGGGATTACGAACTATGGCTACACCTTC.

The V gene is TRBV7-8, the J gene TRBJ2-3; 10 bases match TRBD2. V gave up 6 bases and J gave up 1 base; unmatched junction bases: 1. The CDR3 contains 14 residues. Germline V CDR1 and CDR2: SGHVS, FQNEAQ. CDR3 in amino acids: CASRTSGGTDTQYF. CDR3 sequence (DNA): TGTGCCAGCAGAACTAGCGGGGGCACAGATACGCAGTATTTT.

The chain has TRBV12-3 or TRBV12-4 and TRBJ2-1, with a possible D match to TRBD2 (5 bases). The CDR3 length is 12 residues. V was trimmed by 8 bases and J by 0 bases, leaving 5 bases between them. The chain's CDR3 is CASGSSYNEQFF. The DNA of the CDR3 is TGTGCCAGCGGGAGCTCCTACAATGAGCAGTTCTTC.

This chain uses TRBV27 with TRBJ1-2; a possible D gene is TRBD1 (6 bases). V was shortened by 0 bases and J by 2 bases, with 10 bases between the two germline ends. The CDR3 length is 15 residues. Germline CDR1 reads MNHEY; CDR2 reads SMNVEV (reference sequence). DNA of the CDR3: TGTGCCAGCAGTTTATCTTGGGGGGGCAACTATGGCTACACCTTC. This translates into CASSLSWGGNYGYTF.